This TCR beta chain was sequenced during a study of blood T cell repertoires in COVID-19. Here immunoSEQ multiplex PCR was the method, and the copy in TCRdb shows in-frame clones only, minus some. The sample lists 86,000 or so clones; around 80% were seen once. The CDR3 contains 15 residues. V was clipped by 5 bases and J by 5 bases, with 18 bases between them. Looked up from germline, CDR1 is MNHEY and CDR2 is SVGAGI. Sequencing used peripheral blood. This clonotype was sampled from a woman over 75 with acute or convalescent COVID-19. The rearrangement links TRBV6-5 to TRBJ1-2; D is ambiguous. CDR3 in DNA: TGTGCCAGCAGTAACCTCGAAGGAGGACGGTATGGCTACACCTTC. Translating it yields CASSNLEGGRYGYTF.